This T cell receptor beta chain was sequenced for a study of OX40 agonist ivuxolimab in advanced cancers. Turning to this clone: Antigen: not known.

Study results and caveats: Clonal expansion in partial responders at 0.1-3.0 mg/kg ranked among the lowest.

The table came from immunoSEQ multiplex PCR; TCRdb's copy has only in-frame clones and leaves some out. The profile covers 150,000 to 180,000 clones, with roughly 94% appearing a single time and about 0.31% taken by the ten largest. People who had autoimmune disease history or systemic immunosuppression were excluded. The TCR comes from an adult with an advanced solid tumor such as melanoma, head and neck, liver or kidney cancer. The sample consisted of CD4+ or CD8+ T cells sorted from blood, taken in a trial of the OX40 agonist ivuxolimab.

CDR3 bases: TGTGCCAGCAGCTCTACGGGGAACCTTTACTACGAGCAGTACTTC. It encodes CASSSTGNLYYEQYF. The chain employs TRBV5-6 and TRBJ2-7; a possible D gene is TRBD2 (5 bases). V lost 3 bases and J lost 3, with 16 bases in between. The germline CDR1 and CDR2 sequences are SGHDT and YYEEEE. The CDR3 sequence is 15 residues long.